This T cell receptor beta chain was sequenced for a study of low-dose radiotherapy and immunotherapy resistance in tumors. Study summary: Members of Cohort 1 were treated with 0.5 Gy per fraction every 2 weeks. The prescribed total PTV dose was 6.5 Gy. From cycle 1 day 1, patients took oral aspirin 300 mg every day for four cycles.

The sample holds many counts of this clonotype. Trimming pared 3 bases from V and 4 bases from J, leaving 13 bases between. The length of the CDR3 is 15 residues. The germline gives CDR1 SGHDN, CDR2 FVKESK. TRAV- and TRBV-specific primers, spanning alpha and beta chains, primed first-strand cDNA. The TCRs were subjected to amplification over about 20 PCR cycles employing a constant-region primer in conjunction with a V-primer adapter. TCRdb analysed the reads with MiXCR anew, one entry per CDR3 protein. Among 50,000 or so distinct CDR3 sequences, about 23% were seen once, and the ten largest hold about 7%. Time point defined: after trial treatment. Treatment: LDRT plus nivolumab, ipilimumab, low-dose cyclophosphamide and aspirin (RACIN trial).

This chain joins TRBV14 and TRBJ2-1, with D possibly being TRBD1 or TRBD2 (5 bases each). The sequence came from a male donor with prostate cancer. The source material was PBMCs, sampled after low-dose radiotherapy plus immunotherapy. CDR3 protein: CASSHTGPQYNEQFF. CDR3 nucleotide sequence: TGTGCCAGCAGCCACACGGGACCCCAGTACAATGAGCAGTTCTTC.